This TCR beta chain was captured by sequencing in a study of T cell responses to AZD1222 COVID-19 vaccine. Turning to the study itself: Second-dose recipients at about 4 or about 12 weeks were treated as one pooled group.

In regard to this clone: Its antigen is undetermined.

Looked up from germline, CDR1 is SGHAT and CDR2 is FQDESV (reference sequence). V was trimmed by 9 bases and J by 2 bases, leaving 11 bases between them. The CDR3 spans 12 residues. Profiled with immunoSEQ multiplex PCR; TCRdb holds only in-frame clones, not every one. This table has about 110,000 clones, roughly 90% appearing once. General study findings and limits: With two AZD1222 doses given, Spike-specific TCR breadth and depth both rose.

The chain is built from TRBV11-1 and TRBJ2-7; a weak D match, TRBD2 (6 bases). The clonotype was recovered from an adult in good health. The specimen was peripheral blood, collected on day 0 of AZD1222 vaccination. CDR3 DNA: TGTGCCAGTGGAGGGGCCCCCTACGAGCAGTACTTC. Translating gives CASGGAPYEQYF.